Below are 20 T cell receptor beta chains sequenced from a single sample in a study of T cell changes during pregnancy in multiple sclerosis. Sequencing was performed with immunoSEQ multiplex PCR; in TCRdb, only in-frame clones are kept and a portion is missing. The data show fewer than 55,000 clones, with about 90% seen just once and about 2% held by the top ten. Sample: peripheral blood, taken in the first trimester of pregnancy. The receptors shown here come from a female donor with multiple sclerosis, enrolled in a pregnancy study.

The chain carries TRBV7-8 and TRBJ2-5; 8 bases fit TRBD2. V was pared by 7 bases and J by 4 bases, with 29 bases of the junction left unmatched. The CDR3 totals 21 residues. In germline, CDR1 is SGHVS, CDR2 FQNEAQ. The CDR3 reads CASTQGQGGGSGGALGETQYF. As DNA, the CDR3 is TGTGCCAGCACACAAGGGCAGGGTGGTGGATCGGGGGGGGCCCTGGGAGAGACCCAGTACTTC. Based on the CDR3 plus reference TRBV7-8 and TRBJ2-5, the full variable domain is GAGVSQSPRYKVAKRGQDVALRCDPISGHVSLFWYQQALGQGPEFLTYFQNEAQLDKSGLPSDRFFAERPEGSVSTLKIQRTQQEDSAVYLCASTQGQGGGSGGALGETQYFGPGTRLLVL.

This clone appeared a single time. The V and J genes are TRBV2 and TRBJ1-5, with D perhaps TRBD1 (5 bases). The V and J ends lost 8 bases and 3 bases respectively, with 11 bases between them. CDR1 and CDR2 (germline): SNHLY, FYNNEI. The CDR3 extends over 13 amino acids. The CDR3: CASQGINNQPQHF. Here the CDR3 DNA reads TGTGCCAGCCAGGGTATCAACAATCAGCCCCAGCATTTT.

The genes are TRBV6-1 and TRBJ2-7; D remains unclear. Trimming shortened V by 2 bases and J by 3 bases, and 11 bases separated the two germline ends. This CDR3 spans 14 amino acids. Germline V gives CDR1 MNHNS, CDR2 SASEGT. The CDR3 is CASSEWAESYEQYF. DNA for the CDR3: TGTGCCAGCAGTGAATGGGCAGAGAGCTACGAGCAGTACTTC.

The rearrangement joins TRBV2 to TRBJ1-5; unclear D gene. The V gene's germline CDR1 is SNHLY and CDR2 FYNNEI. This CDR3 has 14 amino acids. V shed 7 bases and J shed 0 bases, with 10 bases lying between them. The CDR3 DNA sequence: TGTGCCAGCACCGGAGAATATAGCAATCAGCCCCAGCATTTT. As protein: CASTGEYSNQPQHF.

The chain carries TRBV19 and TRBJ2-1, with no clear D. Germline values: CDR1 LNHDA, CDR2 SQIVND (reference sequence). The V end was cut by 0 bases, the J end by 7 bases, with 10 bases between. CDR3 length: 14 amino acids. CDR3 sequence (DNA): TGTGCCAGTAGTATAGATAGTGTGGTTAATGAGCAGTTCTTC. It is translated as CASSIDSVVNEQFF. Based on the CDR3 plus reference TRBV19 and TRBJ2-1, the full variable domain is DGGITQSPKYLFRKEGQNVTLSCEQNLNHDAMYWYRQDPGQGLRLIYYSQIVNDFQKGDIAEGYSVSREKKESFPLTVTSAQKNPTAFYLCASSIDSVVNEQFFGPGTRLTVL.

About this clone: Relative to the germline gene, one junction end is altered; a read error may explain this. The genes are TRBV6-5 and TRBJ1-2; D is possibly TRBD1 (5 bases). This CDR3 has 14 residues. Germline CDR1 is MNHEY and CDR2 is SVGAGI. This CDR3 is CASSYSRTNSGYTF. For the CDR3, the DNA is TGTGCCAGCAGTTACTCGCGGACAAACTCTGGCTACACCTTC.

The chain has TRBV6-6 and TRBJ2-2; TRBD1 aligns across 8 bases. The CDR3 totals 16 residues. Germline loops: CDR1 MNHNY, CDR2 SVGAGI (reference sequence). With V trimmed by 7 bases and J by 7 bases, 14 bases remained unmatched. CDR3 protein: CASTFGTGMGYGELFF. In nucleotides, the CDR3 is TGTGCCAGCACCTTCGGGACAGGAATGGGCTACGGGGAGCTGTTTTTT.

The CDR3 DNA reads TGCAGCGTTGATGGGCCCCCCAGGGACGAGCAGTACTTC. It yields the protein CSVDGPPRDEQYF. The rearrangement joins TRBV29-1 to TRBJ2-7; the D gene is possibly TRBD1 (5 bases). V was cut by 3 bases and J by 5 bases, with 14 bases left in between. CDR1 is SQVTM and CDR2 is ANQGSEA in the germline V gene. The CDR3 has 13 amino acids.

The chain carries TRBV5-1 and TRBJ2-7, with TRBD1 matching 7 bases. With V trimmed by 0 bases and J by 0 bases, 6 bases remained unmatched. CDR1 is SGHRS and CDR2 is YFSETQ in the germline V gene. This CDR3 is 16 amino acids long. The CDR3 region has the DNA TGCGCCAGCAGCTTGGGGGACAGCCTAATCTCCTACGAGCAGTACTTC. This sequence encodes CASSLGDSLISYEQYF.

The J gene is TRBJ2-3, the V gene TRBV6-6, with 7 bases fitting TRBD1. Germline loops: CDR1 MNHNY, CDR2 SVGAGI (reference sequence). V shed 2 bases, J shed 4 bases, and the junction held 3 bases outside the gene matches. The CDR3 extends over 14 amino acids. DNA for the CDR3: TGTGCCAGCAGTTACCGGGACAGCGCAGATACGCAGTATTTT. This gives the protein CASSYRDSADTQYF.

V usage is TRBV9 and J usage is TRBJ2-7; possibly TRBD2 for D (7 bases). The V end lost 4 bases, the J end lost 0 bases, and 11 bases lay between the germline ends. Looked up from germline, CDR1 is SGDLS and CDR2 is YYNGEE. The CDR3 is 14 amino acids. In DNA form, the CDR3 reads TGTGCCAGCAGCCCTCGGGGGGCCTCCTACGAGCAGTACTTC. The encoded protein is CASSPRGASYEQYF.

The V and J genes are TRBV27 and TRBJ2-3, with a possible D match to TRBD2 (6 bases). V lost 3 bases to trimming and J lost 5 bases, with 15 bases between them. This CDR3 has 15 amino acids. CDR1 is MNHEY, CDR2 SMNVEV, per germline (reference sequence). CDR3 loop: CASSFGLNLGDTQYF. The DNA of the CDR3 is TGTGCCAGCAGTTTCGGACTAAACCTTGGAGATACGCAGTATTTT.

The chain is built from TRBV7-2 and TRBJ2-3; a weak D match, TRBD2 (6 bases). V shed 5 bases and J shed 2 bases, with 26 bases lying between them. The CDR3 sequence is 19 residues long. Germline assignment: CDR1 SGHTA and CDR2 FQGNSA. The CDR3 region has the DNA TGTGCCAGCAGCCAGTTCCTAGGGGTGGTAGCGGCGAACACAGATACGCAGTATTTT. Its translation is CASSQFLGVVAANTDTQYF.

The CDR3 DNA sequence: TGTGCCAGCAGCGCGGGACTAGCGGGGGGCTCCGAGGCCGGGGAGCTGTTTTTT. Protein: CASSAGLAGGSEAGELFF. V is TRBV9 and J is TRBJ2-2, with 15 nucleotides matching TRBD2. This CDR3 is 18 amino acids long. Germline V gene sequence: CDR1 SGDLS, CDR2 YYNGEE. V lost 3 bases and J lost 6; bases outside the gene matches: 9.

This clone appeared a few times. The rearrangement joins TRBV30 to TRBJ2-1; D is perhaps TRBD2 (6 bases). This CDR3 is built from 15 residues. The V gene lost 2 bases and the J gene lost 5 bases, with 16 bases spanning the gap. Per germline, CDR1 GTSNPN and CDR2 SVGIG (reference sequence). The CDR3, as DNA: TGTGCCTGGAGTCCGGGGATAGCGGAACACAATGAGCAGTTCTTC. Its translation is CAWSPGIAEHNEQFF.

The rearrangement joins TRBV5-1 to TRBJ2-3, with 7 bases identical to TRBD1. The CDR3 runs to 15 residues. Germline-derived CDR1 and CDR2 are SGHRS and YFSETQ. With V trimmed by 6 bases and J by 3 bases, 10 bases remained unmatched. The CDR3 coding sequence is TGCGCCAGCACCGATAACAGGGGCCGAACAGATACGCAGTATTTT. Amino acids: CASTDNRGRTDTQYF.

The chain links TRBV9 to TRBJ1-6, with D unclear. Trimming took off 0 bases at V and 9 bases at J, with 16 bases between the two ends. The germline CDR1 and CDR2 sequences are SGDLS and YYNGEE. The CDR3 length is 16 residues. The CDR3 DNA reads TGTGCCAGCAGCGTAGATGGTATTCCTGTCGGTTCACCCCTCCACTTT. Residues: CASSVDGIPVGSPLHF.

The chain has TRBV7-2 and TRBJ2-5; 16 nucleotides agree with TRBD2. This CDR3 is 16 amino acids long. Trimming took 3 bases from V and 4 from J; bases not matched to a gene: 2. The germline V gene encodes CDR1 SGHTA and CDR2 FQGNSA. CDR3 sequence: CASSLGLAGGTETQYF. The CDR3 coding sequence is TGTGCCAGCAGCTTGGGACTAGCGGGGGGGACAGAGACCCAGTACTTC.

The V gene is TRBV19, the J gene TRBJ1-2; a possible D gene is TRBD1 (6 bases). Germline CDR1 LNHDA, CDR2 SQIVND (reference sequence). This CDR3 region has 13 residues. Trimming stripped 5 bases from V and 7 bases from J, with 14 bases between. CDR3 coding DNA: TGTGCCAGTAGTTCCCGGGACATGGCTGGCTACACCTTC. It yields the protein CASSSRDMAGYTF. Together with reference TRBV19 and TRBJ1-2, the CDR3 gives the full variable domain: DGGITQSPKYLFRKEGQNVTLSCEQNLNHDAMYWYRQDPGQGLRLIYYSQIVNDFQKGDIAEGYSVSREKKESFPLTVTSAQKNPTAFYLCASSSRDMAGYTFGSGTRLTVV.

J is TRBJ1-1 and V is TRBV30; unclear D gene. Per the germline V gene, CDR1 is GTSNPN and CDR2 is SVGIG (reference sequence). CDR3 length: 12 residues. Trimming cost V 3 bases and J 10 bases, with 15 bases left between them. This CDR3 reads CAWRSSDGVAFF. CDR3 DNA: TGTGCCTGGAGGTCTAGCGATGGGGTAGCTTTCTTT.